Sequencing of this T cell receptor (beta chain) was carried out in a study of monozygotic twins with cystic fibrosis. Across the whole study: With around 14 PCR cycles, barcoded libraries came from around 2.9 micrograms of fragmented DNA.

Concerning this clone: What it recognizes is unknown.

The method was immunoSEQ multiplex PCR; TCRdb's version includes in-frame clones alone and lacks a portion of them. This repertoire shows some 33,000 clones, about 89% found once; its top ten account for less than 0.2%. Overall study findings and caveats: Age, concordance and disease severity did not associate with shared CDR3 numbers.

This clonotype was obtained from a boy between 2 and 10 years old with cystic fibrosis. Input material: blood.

The CDR3 is CATGGLLQGNQPQHF. The CDR3 coding sequence is TGTGCCACCGGGGGTCTACTACAAGGCAATCAGCCCCAGCATTTT. The V and J genes are TRBV5-8 and TRBJ1-5; weak D call: TRBD1 (5 bases). This CDR3 is built from 15 residues. Germline V lookup: CDR1 SGHTS, CDR2 YDEGEE. Trimming left V 9 bases short and J 2 bases short, with 18 bases between.